The text below deals with one T cell receptor (beta chain). Antigen specificity is unknown. The data were taken from a study of T cell responses to AZD1222 COVID-19 vaccine. The V gene's germline CDR1 is MNHEY and CDR2 SMNVEV (reference sequence). V lost 4 bases, J lost 2 bases, and 23 bases lay in between. The CDR3 has 18 residues. The study's findings and limits: The study reported that nearly half of spike-specific TCRs target unmutated variant regions. The breadth and depth of Spike-specific TCRs increased once two AZD1222 doses had been given. Donors, mostly white British, included more females; clonal diversity was possibly underestimated.

Sequenced by immunoSEQ multiplex PCR; TCRdb stores in-frame clones only, minus some. The sample has about 130,000 clones; roughly 82% are singletons. This clonotype was sampled from an adult in good health. This specimen consisted of peripheral blood, obtained on day 0 of AZD1222 vaccination. The chain links TRBV27 to TRBJ1-2; the D gene is possibly TRBD1 (5 bases). CDR3 in DNA: TGTGCCAGCAGTTCCCTCTTCGGGGCCCCCGGGAGAAACTATGGCTACACCTTC. This encodes CASSSLFGAPGRNYGYTF.